The 30 T cell receptor beta chains presented below share a single source sample, sequenced in a study of T cells after yellow fever vaccination. TCRdb analysed the 5' RACE reads with MiXCR anew, one entry per CDR3 protein. The data hold a few hundred thousand distinct CDR3 sequences, with around 9.3% observed a single time. Here the sequenced sample was CD4+ T cells sorted from PBMCs, taken 5 days after the yellow fever booster vaccination. The receptor source for this set is a man aged 18 to 35 who received the YFV17D yellow fever vaccine.

As DNA, the CDR3 is TGTGCCAGCAGCTCATACCCAGGGAACGAGCAGTACTTC. Translated: CASSSYPGNEQYF. The chain uses TRBV7-3 and TRBJ2-7; the D gene is possibly TRBD1 (5 bases). The germline gives CDR1 SGHTA, CDR2 FQGTGA. This CDR3 is built from 13 residues. V lost 4 bases, J lost 5 bases, and 12 bases lay in between.

This clonotype was recorded at least ten times. This rearrangement joins TRBV10-2 to TRBJ2-5; D unresolved. Per germline, CDR1 WSHSY and CDR2 SAAADI. The CDR3 covers 13 residues. The ends were cut back, 4 bases at V and 5 bases at J, with 11 bases in the middle. For the CDR3, the DNA is TGCGCCAGCAGTGGCCGCGGTGGCGAGACCCAGTACTTC. Its protein is CASSGRGGETQYF.

This clonotype was counted between two and nine times. The chain recombines TRBV5-4 with TRBJ2-3; 8 bases agree with TRBD2. The CDR3 runs 16 residues. CDR1 and CDR2 (germline): SGHNT, YYREEE (reference sequence). V trimming: 5 bases; J trimming: 10 bases; junction bases outside the gene matches: 18. Written as DNA, the CDR3 is TGTGCCAGCAGGAGAACAGCGGGACTAGATGACTTTGCGCAGTATTTT. Amino acids: CASRRTAGLDDFAQYF.

This clonotype was found a few times. The rearrangement links TRBV5-1 to TRBJ1-1; D is undetermined. Germline-derived CDR1 and CDR2 are SGHRS and YFSETQ. Trimming cost V 4 bases and J 1 base, with 11 bases left between them. The CDR3 is 14 amino acids. CDR3 DNA sequence: TGCGCCAGCAGCACACAAAACCCGAACACTGAAGCTTTCTTT. Translating gives CASSTQNPNTEAFF.

V gene TRBV6-2 or TRBV6-3 combines with J gene TRBJ2-2; possibly TRBD2 for D (7 bases). This CDR3 has 16 amino acids. Trimming shortened V by 2 bases and J by 1 base, and 11 bases separated the two germline ends. Germline V gene data show CDR1 as MNHEY and CDR2 as SVGEGT. The CDR3 loop is CASSYGGAGNTGELFF. The CDR3 DNA follows: TGTGCCAGCAGTTACGGGGGGGCAGGGAACACCGGGGAGCTGTTTTTT.

This clonotype was seen ten or more times. The chain couples TRBV5-1 to TRBJ2-7; maybe TRBD2 (5 bases). The ends were cut back, 2 bases at V and 0 bases at J, with 9 bases in the middle. The CDR3 has 14 residues. Germline V CDR1 and CDR2: SGHRS, YFSETQ. The CDR3: CASSFEGNSYEQYF. CDR3 nucleotides: TGCGCCAGCAGCTTCGAGGGCAACTCCTACGAGCAGTACTTC.

This CDR3 reads CASSQEWTGYGYTF. The CDR3 region has the DNA TGTGCCAGCAGCCAAGAGTGGACAGGCTATGGCTACACCTTC. V and J are TRBV3-1 and TRBJ1-2, with TRBD1 identical over 7 bases. CDR3 length: 14 residues. Germline lookup yields CDR1 LGHDT and CDR2 YNNKEL (reference sequence). The junction had 2 bases not matched to a gene; V was cut back by 0 bases and J by 4 bases.

The CDR3 sequence is CATSGKGADTQYF. The CDR3 DNA reads TGTGCCACCAGTGGGAAGGGGGCAGATACGCAGTATTTT. The chain links TRBV24-1 to TRBJ2-3, with D possibly TRBD1 on 6 matching bases. Germline-derived CDR1 and CDR2 are KGHDR and SFDVKD. The CDR3 covers 13 residues. V lost 5 bases and J 4 bases, leaving 9 bases between the germline ends.

This clonotype was seen repeatedly, ten times or more. The chain carries TRBV2 and TRBJ1-2; D is unresolved. The V gene lost 3 bases and the J gene lost 5 bases, with 7 bases spanning the gap. Per the germline V gene, CDR1 is SNHLY and CDR2 is FYNNEI. There are 12 residues in the CDR3. The CDR3 loop reads CASSDRLYGYTF. CDR3 sequence (DNA): TGTGCCAGCAGTGACAGGTTATATGGCTACACCTTC.

The table lists this clonotype with a few counts. This chain uses TRBV12-3 or TRBV12-4 with TRBJ2-7; D is perhaps TRBD2 (6 bases). This CDR3 has 13 residues. Trimming left V 4 bases short and J 0 bases short, with 7 bases between. CDR3 residues: CASSWGDSYEQYV. The CDR3 DNA reads as TGTGCCAGCAGTTGGGGGGACTCCTACGAGCAGTACGTC.

This clonotype was recorded at least ten times. This rearrangement joins TRBV5-6 to TRBJ2-5; no reliable D call. Germline CDR1 reads SGHDT; CDR2 reads YYEEEE. The CDR3 has 12 residues. Trimming took 0 bases from V and 9 from J, leaving 9 bases between them. The CDR3: CASSLVSDPQYF. CDR3 bases: TGTGCCAGCAGCTTGGTTTCCGATCCCCAGTACTTC.

This clonotype was seen more than once but under ten times. The rearrangement links TRBV5-1 to TRBJ1-3; tentatively, D is TRBD1 (6 bases). V lost 4 bases and J 3 bases, leaving 17 bases between the germline ends. The germline CDR1 and CDR2 sequences are SGHRS and YFSETQ. The CDR3 loop spans 16 amino acids. CDR3 protein: CASSATGYWSGNTIYF. CDR3 coding DNA: TGCGCCAGCAGCGCGACAGGTTATTGGAGTGGAAACACCATATATTTT.

A few counts support this clonotype. The chain combines TRBV20-1 with TRBJ1-1; D gene uncertain. The CDR3 length is 11 residues. With 3 bases removed from V and 4 bases from J, the gap between germline ends came to 6 bases. Germline V gives CDR1 DFQATT, CDR2 SNEGSKA (reference sequence). CDR3 coding DNA: TGCAGTGCTAGCCCGGGCACTGAAGCTTTCTTT. Residues: CSASPGTEAFF.

This rearrangement joins TRBV19 to TRBJ1-5, with 8 bases aligning to TRBD1. Losses at the gene ends were 6 bases for V and 7 bases for J; bases not matched to a gene: 20. Looked up from germline, CDR1 is LNHDA and CDR2 is SQIVND (reference sequence). This CDR3 has 18 residues. The CDR3 DNA reads as TGTGCCAGTAGGCGGGAGGGAACAGGGGGATTTCGGAGGCAGCCCCAGCATTTT. Translated: CASRREGTGGFRRQPQHF.

This chain connects TRBV28 to TRBJ2-7, with 11 bases aligning to TRBD2. The germline V gene has CDR1 MDHEN and CDR2 SYDVKM. The junction had 8 bases not matched to a gene; V was cut back by 5 bases and J by 5 bases. CDR3 length: 15 residues. The CDR3: CASSSSGGASDEQYV. The DNA of the CDR3 is TGTGCCAGCAGTAGTAGCGGGGGGGCGAGCGACGAGCAGTACGTC.

The chain links TRBV6-5 to TRBJ1-2; D gene ambiguous. The CDR3 has 14 amino acids. Germline CDR1 is MNHEY and CDR2 is SVGAGI. Trimming removed 4 bases from V and 4 bases from J, with 13 bases in between. CDR3 sequence: CASSSNGPVYGYTF. CDR3 in DNA: TGTGCCAGCAGTTCGAACGGACCAGTCTATGGCTACACCTTC.

The chain carries TRBV9 and TRBJ1-5; D remains ambiguous. CDR1 and CDR2 (germline): SGDLS, YYNGEE. Trimming took 7 bases from V and 4 from J, leaving 18 bases between them. The CDR3 runs to 15 residues. CDR3 amino acids: CASPEEGFRNQPQHF. The CDR3 coding sequence is TGTGCCAGCCCTGAGGAGGGCTTTCGGAATCAGCCCCAGCATTTT.

The chain couples TRBV20-1 to TRBJ1-2; D gene unclear. V was pared by 2 bases and J by 4 bases, with 8 bases between. Germline V gives CDR1 DFQATT, CDR2 SNEGSKA (reference sequence). The CDR3 has 12 amino acids. CDR3 sequence (DNA): TGCAGTGCTAGATTCAGCGGCTATGGCTACACCTTC. Amino acids: CSARFSGYGYTF.

This clonotype has a handful of counts. The chain is built from TRBV11-2 and TRBJ2-3, with no clear D. V lost 3 bases to trimming and J lost 4 bases, with 14 bases between them. This CDR3 is built from 15 residues. Germline V gives CDR1 SGHAT, CDR2 FQNNGV. Here the CDR3 reads CASSLAILGADTQYF. The CDR3 nucleotides read TGTGCCAGCAGCTTGGCCATCCTTGGAGCAGATACGCAGTATTTT. Full variable domain (missing parts from reference TRBV11-2 and TRBJ2-3): EAGVAQSPRYKIIEKRQSVAFWCNPISGHATLYWYQQILGQGPKLLIQFQNNGVVDDSQLPKDRFSAERLKGVDSTLKIQPAKLEDSAVYLCASSLAILGADTQYFGPGTRLTVL.

The chain uses TRBV6-4 and TRBJ2-3; D call uncertain. V was cut by 3 bases and J by 7 bases, with 5 bases left in between. CDR3 size: 11 residues. Germline-derived CDR1 and CDR2 are MRHNA and SNTAGT. The CDR3 spells CASSEWYTQYF. DNA for the CDR3: TGTGCCAGCAGTGAATGGTATACGCAGTATTTT.

This clonotype was counted only a few times. This rearrangement joins TRBV20-1 to TRBJ1-2, with D maybe TRBD1 (5 bases). CDR1 DFQATT and CDR2 SNEGSKA come from the germline V gene (reference sequence). V dropped 4 bases and J dropped 5 bases, with 11 bases sitting between them. This CDR3 region has 12 residues. Here the CDR3 reads CSAIGTGYGYTF. CDR3 coding DNA: TGCAGTGCTATCGGGACTGGGTATGGCTACACCTTC.

The chain links TRBV2 to TRBJ2-3; D may match TRBD1 or TRBD2 (5 bases each). The CDR3 sequence is 13 residues long. The V and J ends lost 8 bases and 2 bases respectively, with 11 bases between them. From germline, CDR1 is SNHLY and CDR2 FYNNEI. CDR3 sequence (DNA): TGTGCCAGCCGGGACCGTTACACAGATACGCAGTATTTT. This sequence encodes CASRDRYTDTQYF.

In its sample, this clonotype was seen a few times. This chain joins TRBV6-1 and TRBJ1-6, with TRBD1 as a possible D gene (5 bases). Germline V CDR1 and CDR2: MNHNS, SASEGT. V gave up 0 bases and J gave up 10 bases, with 10 bases separating them. The CDR3 covers 14 residues. In DNA form, the CDR3 reads TGTGCCAGCAGTGAAGCAGGGTGGGGGTCACCCCTCCACTTT. Translation gives CASSEAGWGSPLHF.

This clonotype was seen repeatedly, ten times or more. The rearrangement uses TRBV24-1 and TRBJ2-3; 9 nucleotides match TRBD2. This CDR3 has 16 residues. V was clipped by 5 bases and J by 1 base; unmatched bases: 6. Germline V gives CDR1 KGHDR, CDR2 SFDVKD. This chain's CDR3 is CATSARSGGRTDTQYF. CDR3 DNA: TGTGCCACCAGTGCCCGTAGCGGGGGACGCACAGATACGCAGTATTTT.

The J gene is TRBJ1-1, the V gene TRBV18; D is unresolved. Germline V CDR1 and CDR2: KGHSH, LQKENI. The CDR3 consists of 14 residues. V shed 4 bases and J shed 8 bases, with 17 bases lying between them. The CDR3: CASSLPISMGEAFF. The CDR3 DNA reads as TGTGCCAGCTCACTCCCGATATCGATGGGGGAAGCTTTCTTT.

This clonotype was counted a few times. The chain carries TRBV7-2 and TRBJ2-2, with D tentatively TRBD1 or TRBD2 (6 bases each). CDR1 is SGHTA and CDR2 is FQGNSA in the germline V gene. The CDR3 length is 16 residues. V was cut by 8 bases and J by 3 bases, with 19 bases left in between. The DNA for the CDR3 is TGTGCCAGCTTAACCAGGAGGGGGGCCCACACCGGGGAGCTGTTTTTT. Amino acid sequence: CASLTRRGAHTGELFF.

As DNA, the CDR3 is TGTGCCAGCAGTTACTCGGGTTCTGAAACCTACGAGCAGTACTTC. Translating gives CASSYSGSETYEQYF. The chain carries TRBV6-5 and TRBJ2-7; D is ambiguous. The CDR3 covers 15 residues. The ends were cut back, 0 bases at V and 2 bases at J, with 11 bases in the middle. Germline-derived CDR1 and CDR2 are MNHEY and SVGAGI.

The chain employs TRBV28 and TRBJ1-5, with D maybe TRBD1 (6 bases). The CDR3 totals 13 residues. Per the germline V gene, CDR1 is MDHEN and CDR2 is SYDVKM. The V gene lost 6 bases and the J gene lost 11 bases, with 17 bases spanning the gap. The CDR3 DNA reads as TGTGCCAGCAGCATATCAGGGGAGTGGGCCCAGCATTTT. Its translation is CASSISGEWAQHF.

This clonotype was picked up a small number of times. The chain couples TRBV6-5 to TRBJ2-6; D is uncertain. V was pared by 1 base and J by 2 bases, with 6 bases between. The CDR3 runs 15 residues. The germline gives CDR1 MNHEY, CDR2 SVGAGI. As DNA, the CDR3 is TGTGCCAGCAGTTACTTAGAGGCTGGGGCCAACGTCCTGACTTTC. This codes for CASSYLEAGANVLTF.

This clonotype was recorded many times. The chain carries TRBV7-9 and TRBJ2-2; no clear D gene. The CDR3 totals 14 residues. Germline lookup yields CDR1 SEHNR and CDR2 FQNEAQ (reference sequence). Trimming left V 5 bases short and J 0 bases short, with 7 bases between. The CDR3 protein is CASSPTSNTGELFF. The CDR3 bases are TGTGCCAGCAGCCCGACATCGAACACCGGGGAGCTGTTTTTT.